Below, one T cell receptor beta chain is given with its context. What it recognizes is unknown. The CDR3 has 16 residues. J lost 3 bases, V lost 5 bases, and 9 bases had no gene match. Germline-derived CDR1 and CDR2 are MDHEN and SYDVKM. This entry belongs to a study of cytomegalovirus exposure and HLA in healthy donors. Study-wide context: The same platform as the roughly 630 first-cohort repertoires was used for the 95 to 150 validation repertoires, a later analysis reported. Study-wide results and caveats: Listed as cytomegalovirus-associated were 164 TCR beta chains. Cytomegalovirus status was reportedly diagnosed by the classifier with high sensitivity and specificity.

Here immunoSEQ multiplex PCR was the method, and the copy in TCRdb shows in-frame clones only, minus some. The sample has under 400,000 clones, 80% to 90% seen once. The donors were part of the validation cohort of 120 subjects. That cohort was separate from the first cohort, which comprised 550 to 750 subjects. The clonotype comes from a woman aged 18-30 years in good health and CMV-seronegative. Sequencing input: PBMCs. This chain joins TRBV28 and TRBJ1-5, with 8 bases matching TRBD1. The CDR3 DNA reads as TGTGCCAGCAGTACCCCCGGACAGGGCTTCAATCAGCCCCAGCATTTT. The encoded protein is CASSTPGQGFNQPQHF.